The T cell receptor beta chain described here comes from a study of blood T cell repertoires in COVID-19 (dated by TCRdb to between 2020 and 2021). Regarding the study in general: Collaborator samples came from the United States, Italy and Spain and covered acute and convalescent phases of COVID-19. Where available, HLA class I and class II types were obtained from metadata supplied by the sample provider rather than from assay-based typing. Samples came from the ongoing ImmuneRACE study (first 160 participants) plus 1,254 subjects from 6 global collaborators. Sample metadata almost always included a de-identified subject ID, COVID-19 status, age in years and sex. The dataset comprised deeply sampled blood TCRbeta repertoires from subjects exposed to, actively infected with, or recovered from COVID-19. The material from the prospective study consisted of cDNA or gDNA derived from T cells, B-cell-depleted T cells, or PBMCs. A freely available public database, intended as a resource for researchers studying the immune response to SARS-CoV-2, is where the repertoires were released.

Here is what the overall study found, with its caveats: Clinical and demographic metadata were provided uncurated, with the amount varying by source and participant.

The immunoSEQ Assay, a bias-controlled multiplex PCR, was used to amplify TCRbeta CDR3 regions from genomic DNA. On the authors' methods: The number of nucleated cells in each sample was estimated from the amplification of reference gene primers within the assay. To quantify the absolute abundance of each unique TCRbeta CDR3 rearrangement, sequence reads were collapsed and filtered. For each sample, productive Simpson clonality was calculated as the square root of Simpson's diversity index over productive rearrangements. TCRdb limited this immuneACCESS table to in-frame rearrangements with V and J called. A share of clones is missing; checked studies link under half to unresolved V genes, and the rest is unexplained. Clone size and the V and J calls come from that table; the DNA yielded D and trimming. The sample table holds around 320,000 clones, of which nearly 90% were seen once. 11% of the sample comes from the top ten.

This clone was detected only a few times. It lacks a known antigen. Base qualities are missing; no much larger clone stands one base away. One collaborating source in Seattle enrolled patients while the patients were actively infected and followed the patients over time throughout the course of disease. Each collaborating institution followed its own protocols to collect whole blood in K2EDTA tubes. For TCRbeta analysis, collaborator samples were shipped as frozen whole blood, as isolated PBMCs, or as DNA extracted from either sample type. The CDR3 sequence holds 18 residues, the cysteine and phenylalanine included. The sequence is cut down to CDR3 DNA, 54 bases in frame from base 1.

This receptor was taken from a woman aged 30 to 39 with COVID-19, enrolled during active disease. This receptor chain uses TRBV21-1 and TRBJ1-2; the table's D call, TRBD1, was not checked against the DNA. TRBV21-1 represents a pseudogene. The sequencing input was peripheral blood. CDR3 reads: CASSNSLGQGAYDYGYTF. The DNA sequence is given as TGTGCCAGCAGCAATTCCCTAGGGCAGGGGGCGTACGACTATGGCTACACCTTC.